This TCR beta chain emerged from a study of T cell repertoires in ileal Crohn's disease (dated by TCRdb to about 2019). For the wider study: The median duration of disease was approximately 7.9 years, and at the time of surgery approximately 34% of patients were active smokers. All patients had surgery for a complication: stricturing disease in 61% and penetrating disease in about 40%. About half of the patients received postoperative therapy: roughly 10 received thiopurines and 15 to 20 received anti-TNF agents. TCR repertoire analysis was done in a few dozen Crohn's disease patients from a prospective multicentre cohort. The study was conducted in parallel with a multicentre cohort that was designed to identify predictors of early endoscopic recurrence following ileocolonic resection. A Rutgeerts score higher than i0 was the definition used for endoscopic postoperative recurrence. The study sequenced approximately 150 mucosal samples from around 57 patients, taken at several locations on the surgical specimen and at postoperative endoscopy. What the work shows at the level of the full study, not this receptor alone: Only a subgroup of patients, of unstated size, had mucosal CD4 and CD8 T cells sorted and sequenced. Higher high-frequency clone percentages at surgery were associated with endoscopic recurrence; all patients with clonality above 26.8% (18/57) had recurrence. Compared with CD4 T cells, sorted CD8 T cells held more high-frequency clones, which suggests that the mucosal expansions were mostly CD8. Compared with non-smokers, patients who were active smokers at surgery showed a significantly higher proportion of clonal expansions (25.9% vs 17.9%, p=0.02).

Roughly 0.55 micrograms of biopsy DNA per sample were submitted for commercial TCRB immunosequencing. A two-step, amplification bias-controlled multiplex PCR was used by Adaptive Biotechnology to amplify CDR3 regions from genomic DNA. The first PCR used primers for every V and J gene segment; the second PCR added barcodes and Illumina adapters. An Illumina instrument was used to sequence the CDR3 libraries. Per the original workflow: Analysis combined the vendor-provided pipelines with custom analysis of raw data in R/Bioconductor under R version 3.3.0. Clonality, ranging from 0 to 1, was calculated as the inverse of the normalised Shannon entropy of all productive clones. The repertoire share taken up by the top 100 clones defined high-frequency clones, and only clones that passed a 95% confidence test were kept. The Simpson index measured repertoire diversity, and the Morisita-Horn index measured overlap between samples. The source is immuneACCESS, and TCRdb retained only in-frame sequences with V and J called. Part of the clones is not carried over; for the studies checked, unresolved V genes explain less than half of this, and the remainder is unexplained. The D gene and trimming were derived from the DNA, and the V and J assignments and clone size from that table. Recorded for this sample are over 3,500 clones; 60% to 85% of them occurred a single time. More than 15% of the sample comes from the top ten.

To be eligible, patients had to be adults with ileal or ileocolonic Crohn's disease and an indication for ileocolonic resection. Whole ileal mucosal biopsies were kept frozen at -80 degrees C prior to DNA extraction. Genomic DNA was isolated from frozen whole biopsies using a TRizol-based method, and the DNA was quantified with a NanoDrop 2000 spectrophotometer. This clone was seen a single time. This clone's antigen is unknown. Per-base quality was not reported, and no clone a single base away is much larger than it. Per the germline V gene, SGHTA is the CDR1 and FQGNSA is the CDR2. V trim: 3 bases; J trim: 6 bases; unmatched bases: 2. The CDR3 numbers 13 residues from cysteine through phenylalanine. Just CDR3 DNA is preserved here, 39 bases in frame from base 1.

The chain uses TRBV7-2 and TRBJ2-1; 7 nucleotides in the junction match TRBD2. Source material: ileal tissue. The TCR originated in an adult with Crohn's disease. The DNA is TGTGCCAGCAGCTTGAGCGGGGCCAATGAGCAGTTCTTC. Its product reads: CASSLSGANEQFF.